The 32 T cell receptor beta chains presented below share a single source sample, sequenced in a study of cytomegalovirus exposure and HLA in healthy donors. With 60 Vbeta and 13 Jbeta primers, the PCR was carried out. Only in-frame clones appear in the TCRdb table, and some are missing; sequencing was by immunoSEQ multiplex PCR. The data show over 150,000 clones, 65% to 80% seen once. Sequencing was done on a sample of PBMCs. Receptors originate from a man under 40 in good health and CMV-seropositive.

The genes are TRBV11-3 and TRBJ2-2, with D uncertain. CDR1 is SGHNT, CDR2 YENEEA, per germline. Trimming shortened V by 2 bases and J by 5 bases, and 6 bases separated the two germline ends. The CDR3 length is 13 residues. In nucleotides, the CDR3 is TGTGCCAGCAGCTTATGGGCTACCGGGGAGCTGTTTTTT. It yields the protein CASSLWATGELFF.

This clone was found a few times. This rearrangement joins TRBV5-4 to TRBJ2-5; D is perhaps TRBD2 (6 bases). The CDR3 consists of 14 residues. CDR1 and CDR2 from the germline V gene are SGHNT and YYREEE (reference sequence). Trimming took off 0 bases at V and 1 base at J, with 7 bases between the two ends. The CDR3 region has the DNA TGTGCCAGCAGCTTGGAGGGACTCCAAGAGACCCAGTACTTC. It specifies CASSLEGLQETQYF.

J is TRBJ1-6 and V is TRBV23-1, with a possible D match to TRBD1 (5 bases). TRBV23-1 is known as an ORF, though its function is uncertain. V dropped 2 bases and J dropped 10 bases, with 12 bases sitting between them. The CDR3 length is 14 residues. CDR3 sequence reads: CASSQGGGGSPLHF. The CDR3 nucleotides read TGCGCCAGCAGTCAAGGGGGGGGAGGCTCACCCCTCCACTTT.

The table lists this clone with a count of one. The V call is TRBV4-1, the J call TRBJ2-7; D gene uncertain. CDR3 length: 13 residues. Trimming stripped 4 bases from V and 3 bases from J, with 10 bases between. The germline gives CDR1 MGHRA, CDR2 YSYEKL. The CDR3 protein is CASSPRQDYEQYF. CDR3 DNA sequence: TGCGCCAGCAGCCCCCGACAAGACTACGAGCAGTACTTC.

V is TRBV13 and J is TRBJ2-1, with TRBD2 matching over 13 bases. After removal of 4 bases from V and 9 bases from J, the junction contained 9 bases not matched to a gene. CDR3 length equals 16 residues. The germline V gene encodes CDR1 PRHDT and CDR2 FYEKMQ (reference sequence). CDR3 bases: TGTGCCAGCAGCTCCACCACCTGGACTAGCGGGGGTGAGCAGTTCTTC. Protein: CASSSTTWTSGGEQFF.

The chain has TRBV19 and TRBJ2-3; tentative D call: TRBD2 (5 bases). The germline CDR1 and CDR2 sequences are LNHDA and SQIVND (reference sequence). The length of the CDR3 is 17 residues. Deletions cut 5 bases from V and 4 bases from J, with 22 bases between. CDR3 coding DNA: TGTGCCAGTAGTTCCCCCCGGAGCGCGGCGGGTGCAGATACGCAGTATTTT. The encoded protein is CASSSPRSAAGADTQYF.

V and J are TRBV6-5 and TRBJ2-3, with 11 bases fitting TRBD2. Germline CDR1 and CDR2: MNHEY and SVGAGI. Unmatched junction bases numbered 7, after V lost 2 bases and J lost 6 bases. This CDR3 comprises 16 residues. CDR3 sequence: CASSYQTSGIADTQYF. The CDR3 DNA follows: TGTGCCAGCAGTTACCAGACTAGCGGGATAGCGGATACGCAGTATTTT.

The chain combines TRBV6-6 with TRBJ2-7, with unresolved D. Trimming took 2 bases from V and 3 from J, leaving 8 bases between them. Germline-derived CDR1 and CDR2 are MNHNY and SVGAGI (reference sequence). The CDR3 runs 13 residues. The CDR3 region is CASSYGGLYEQYF. The DNA of the CDR3 is TGTGCCAGCAGTTACGGTGGCCTCTACGAGCAGTACTTC.

This chain uses TRBV15 with TRBJ2-3; possibly TRBD1 for D (5 bases). CDR3 length equals 14 residues. Germline V gene sequence: CDR1 LNHNV, CDR2 YYDKDF (reference sequence). The V gene lost 1 base and the J gene lost 1 base, with 6 bases spanning the gap. CDR3 nucleotides: TGTGCCACCAGCAGAGCAGGGCGCACAGATACGCAGTATTTT. This translates into CATSRAGRTDTQYF.

The J gene is TRBJ2-7, the V gene TRBV12-5; unclear D gene. Looked up from germline, CDR1 is LGHNT and CDR2 is FRNRAP. CDR3 length equals 13 residues. The V end lost 0 bases, the J end lost 3 bases, and 6 bases lay between the germline ends. In DNA, the CDR3 is TGTGCTAGTGGTTTGGTCCCAGGCTACGAGCAGTACTTC. This gives the protein CASGLVPGYEQYF.

Only one count was recorded for this clone. V and J are TRBV2 and TRBJ2-5; TRBD2 is a possible D gene (5 bases). The V and J ends lost 0 bases and 7 bases respectively, with 15 bases between them. This CDR3 has 15 residues. Germline V gene data show CDR1 as SNHLY and CDR2 as FYNNEI. The CDR3 loop is CASSEAGPLAATQYF. The CDR3 DNA is TGTGCCAGCAGTGAAGCAGGCCCCCTAGCAGCGACCCAGTACTTC.

The chain carries TRBV30 and TRBJ2-7; a possible D gene is TRBD2 (6 bases). The ends were cut back, 6 bases at V and 6 bases at J, with 24 bases in the middle. This CDR3 region has 15 residues. Germline V gene lookup returns CDR1 GTSNPN and CDR2 SVGIG (reference sequence). CDR3 loop: CACQEAGIGSSEQYF. The CDR3 region has the DNA TGTGCCTGTCAGGAGGCGGGGATCGGGTCGAGCGAGCAGTACTTC.

The V and J genes are TRBV28 and TRBJ2-3; D might be TRBD2 (7 bases). The CDR3 covers 15 residues. Germline V CDR1 and CDR2: MDHEN, SYDVKM. V lost 3 bases, J lost 9 bases, and 19 bases lay in between. CDR3 sequence: CASSLSTRGRATQYF. CDR3 bases: TGTGCCAGCAGTTTGAGTACGCGGGGGCGGGCGACGCAGTATTTT.

The chain uses TRBV5-4 and TRBJ2-5; 8 bases are shared with TRBD1. V lost 1 base to trimming and J lost 2 bases; unmatched junction nucleotides: 1. The CDR3 is 14 residues long. Germline values: CDR1 SGHNT, CDR2 YYREEE (reference sequence). The CDR3 DNA follows: TGTGCCAGCAGCTTGCGGACAGGGCAAGAGACCCAGTACTTC. This sequence encodes CASSLRTGQETQYF.

V usage is TRBV6-5 and J usage is TRBJ1-4; a possible D gene is TRBD1 (6 bases). The CDR3 is 14 residues long. The germline gives CDR1 MNHEY, CDR2 SVGAGI. V lost 2 bases and J 7 bases, leaving 11 bases between the germline ends. The CDR3, as DNA: TGTGCCAGCAGTTACCGACTGGACAGTGAAAAACTGTTTTTT. It codes for CASSYRLDSEKLFF.

The V call is TRBV7-2, the J call TRBJ2-1; 7 bases align to TRBD1. Germline CDR1 reads SGHTA; CDR2 reads FQGNSA. The CDR3 runs to 16 residues. The ends lost 4 bases at V and 5 bases at J; junction bases unmatched: 11. CDR3 in DNA: TGTGCCAGCAGCTGGGCTCCGGGACAGAGGGACAATGAGCAGTTCTTC. Translated: CASSWAPGQRDNEQFF. Variable domain in full (rest from reference TRBV7-2 and TRBJ2-1): GAGVSQSPSNKVTEKGKDVELRCDPISGHTALYWYRQSLGQGLEFLIYFQGNSAPDKSGLPSDRFSAERTGGSVSTLTIQRTQQEDSAVYLCASSWAPGQRDNEQFFGPGTRLTVL.

The table lists this clone with a few counts. The DNA of the CDR3 is TGTGCCAGCAGTTACGTACAGGGCTGGGGCTACACCTTC. Protein product: CASSYVQGWGYTF. The chain is built from TRBV6-5 and TRBJ1-2; D might be TRBD1 (6 bases). This CDR3 is built from 13 residues. Germline CDR1 MNHEY, CDR2 SVGAGI. The V end lost 2 bases, the J end lost 8 bases, and 12 bases lay between the germline ends.

J is TRBJ1-1 and V is TRBV15, with a weak D call TRBD1 (6 bases). The V gene lost 3 bases and the J gene lost 7 bases, with 18 bases spanning the gap. Germline CDR1 LNHNV, CDR2 YYDKDF (reference sequence). This CDR3 has 15 amino acids. The CDR3 loop reads CATSSTDINRDEAFF. In nucleotides, the CDR3 is TGTGCCACCAGCAGTACGGACATCAACAGGGATGAAGCTTTCTTT.

J is TRBJ2-3 and V is TRBV7-9; 9 bases match TRBD1. The CDR3 is made up of 15 amino acids. Germline V gene lookup returns CDR1 SEHNR and CDR2 FQNEAQ (reference sequence). V trimming: 4 bases; J trimming: 0 bases; junction bases outside the gene matches: 2. This CDR3 is CASSSGQGSTDTQYF. CDR3 in DNA: TGTGCCAGCAGCTCAGGACAGGGGAGCACAGATACGCAGTATTTT.

The rearrangement uses TRBV5-6 and TRBJ2-2, with TRBD1 identical over 12 bases. Germline V gene sequence: CDR1 SGHDT, CDR2 YYEEEE. The ends lost 3 bases at V and 3 bases at J; junction bases unmatched: 6. The CDR3 length is 17 residues. CDR3 DNA sequence: TGTGCCAGCAGCTGGGGACAGGGGGCGCTGGACACCGGGGAGCTGTTTTTT. It codes for CASSWGQGALDTGELFF.

The gene calls are TRBV29-1 and TRBJ2-2; 9 positions match TRBD2. Germline V gene data show CDR1 as SQVTM and CDR2 as ANQGSEA. This CDR3 region has 14 residues. V trimming: 4 bases; J trimming: 8 bases; junction bases outside the gene matches: 8. CDR3 DNA sequence: TGCAGCGTTGGACCAGCGGGAGGAGCAGGGGAGCTGTTTTTT. Translated, it gives CSVGPAGGAGELFF.

Only one count was recorded for this clone. In nucleotides, the CDR3 is TGTGCTTCGAGGGGGTGGGGGTACGAGCAGTACTTC. The encoded protein is CASRGWGYEQYF. V and J are TRBV6-6 and TRBJ2-7, with D perhaps TRBD1 (6 bases). Germline CDR1 is MNHNY and CDR2 is SVGAGI (reference sequence). This CDR3 spans 12 amino acids.

Remarks on this clone: The junction does not match germline at one end; this may be a read error. The rearrangement joins TRBV7-7 to TRBJ2-5, with 7 bases matching TRBD2. The CDR3 has 13 amino acids. Germline V gene lookup returns CDR1 SSHAT and CDR2 FNYEAQ (reference sequence). CDR3 in amino acids: CASSSQGGETQYF. The DNA for the CDR3 is TGTGCTAGCAGCTCTCAGGGAGGGGAGACCCAGTACTTC.

This clone has more than one count but fewer than ten. Written as DNA, the CDR3 is TGCGCCAGCAGCCAAGATCCGGGGACAGGGGGCTGCGGCTACACCTTC. Amino acids: CASSQDPGTGGCGYTF. V is TRBV4-3 and J is TRBJ1-2; 12 positions match TRBD1. From germline, CDR1 is LGHNA and CDR2 YSLEER. V lost 0 bases to trimming and J lost 8 bases; unmatched junction nucleotides: 7. The CDR3 consists of 16 residues.

J is TRBJ1-4 and V is TRBV29-1; D gene uncertain. V dropped 5 bases and J dropped 5 bases, with 12 bases sitting between them. Per the germline V gene, CDR1 is SQVTM and CDR2 is ANQGSEA. This CDR3 comprises 13 residues. The CDR3, as DNA: TGCAGCGTTAGTGAACAGCTCAATGAAAAACTGTTTTTT. Translated: CSVSEQLNEKLFF.

CDR3 amino acids: CASSLRGPTEAFF. CDR3 coding DNA: TGTGCCAGCAGCTTGCGGGGCCCCACTGAAGCTTTCTTT. This chain links TRBV27 with TRBJ1-1; TRBD1 is a possible D gene (5 bases). CDR3 length: 13 residues. V lost 6 bases and J 4 bases, leaving 12 bases between the germline ends. Germline loops: CDR1 MNHEY, CDR2 SMNVEV (reference sequence).

This CDR3 is CASSEVLIGLAGEGSYNEQFF. CDR3 DNA sequence: TGTGCCAGCAGTGAAGTTCTAATCGGTCTAGCGGGAGAGGGATCCTACAATGAGCAGTTCTTC. The J gene is TRBJ2-1, the V gene TRBV6-1; the match to TRBD2 covers 10 bases. Trimming at V came to 1 base and at J to 1 base, leaving 16 bases not matched to a gene. The length of the CDR3 is 21 residues. Looked up from germline, CDR1 is MNHNS and CDR2 is SASEGT.

The chain couples TRBV5-1 to TRBJ2-7; the match to TRBD1 covers 8 bases. This CDR3 region has 15 residues. Trimming took 3 bases from V and 1 from J; bases not matched to a gene: 6. Germline CDR1 and CDR2: SGHRS and YFSETQ. CDR3 coding DNA: TGCGCCAGCAGCTCGCAGGGGGCGATGTCCTACGAGCAGTACTTC. It specifies CASSSQGAMSYEQYF.

This rearrangement joins TRBV28 to TRBJ2-1; the match to TRBD1 covers 8 bases. This CDR3 spans 14 amino acids. V dropped 5 bases and J dropped 4; count of bases not matched to a gene: 4. Germline V lookup: CDR1 MDHEN, CDR2 SYDVKM. The chain's CDR3 is CASSQGARYNEQFF. CDR3 bases: TGTGCCAGCAGTCAGGGGGCGCGTTACAATGAGCAGTTCTTC.

CDR3 protein: CASSLTGGTEAFF. Written as DNA, the CDR3 is TGTGCCAGTAGTCTCACAGGGGGCACTGAAGCTTTCTTT. The chain uses TRBV19 and TRBJ1-1, with 8 positions matching TRBD1. The junction had 3 bases not matched to a gene; V was cut back by 5 bases and J by 4 bases. The CDR3 spans 13 residues. CDR1 is LNHDA, CDR2 SQIVND, per germline (reference sequence).

The gene calls are TRBV12-2 and TRBJ1-2; TRBD1 was called by the table and not checked on the DNA. TRBV12-2 is labeled a pseudogene. The CDR3 length is 16 residues. This CDR3 is CASRWAKGGDREDYTF. CDR3 nucleotides: TGTGCAAGTCGCTGGGCAAAAGGGGGTGACAGAGAAGACTACACCTTC.

About this clone: One end of the junction varies from germline; a read error may be responsible. The V call is TRBV7-7, the J call TRBJ2-1; 7 bases align to TRBD1. There are 15 residues in the CDR3. From germline, CDR1 is SSHAT and CDR2 FNYEAQ (reference sequence). Here the CDR3 reads CASSLGNGRGNEQFF. For the CDR3, the DNA is TGTGCTAGCAGCTTAGGAAATGGCAGGGGGAATGAGCAGTTCTTC.